This TCR beta chain is from a study of blood T cell repertoires in COVID-19. Study-wide context: Acute and convalescent COVID-19 specimens originated in the United States, Italy and Spain. T cells, B-cell-depleted T cells, or PBMCs provided the cDNA or gDNA that served as material.

The CDR3 length is 14 residues. The V segment lost 4 bases and the J segment 10 bases; nucleotides outside the gene matches: 8. Germline CDR1 reads MGHRA; CDR2 reads YSYEKL. Original handling: Nucleated cell counts were estimated from reference gene primer amplification. The protocol was immunoSEQ multiplex PCR, while the TCRdb copy is restricted to in-frame clones and leaves out a portion. For V, J and clone size, that table is used; D and trimming come from the DNA. The repertoire includes around 59,000 clones, about four fifths of them detected once, and under 30% sits in the top ten. The sample comprised peripheral blood. The chain has TRBV4-1 and TRBJ1-1, with 11 bases aligning to TRBD1. The sequence was obtained from a woman of 80 years or more with active or convalescent COVID-19. CDR3 in DNA: TGCGCCAGCAGCCCTACGGGGACAGGGGGAAGAGCTTTCTTT. It is translated as CASSPTGTGGRAFF.